This T cell receptor (beta chain) was identified in a study of radiotherapy plus CTLA-4 blockade in lung cancer. Study results and limitations: In blood, after radiotherapy plus ipilimumab, tumor-derived TCR clones expanded.

TCRdb's copy holds only in-frame clones and misses some; the assay was immunoSEQ multiplex PCR. In the table there are over 60,000 clones, over 75% of which are singletons. CDR1 is LGHNT, CDR2 FRNRAP, per germline. After removal of 0 bases from V and 4 bases from J, the junction contained 6 bases not matched to a gene. This CDR3 is built from 16 residues. On this clone itself: Its antigen is not known.

This TCR was recovered from a human donor with non-small cell lung cancer that progressed on radiotherapy plus ipilimumab. The material sequenced was peripheral blood, taken from a patient treated with radiotherapy plus ipilimumab. The chain is built from TRBV12-5 and TRBJ2-3; 8 bases match TRBD2. For the CDR3, the DNA is TGTGCTAGTGGTTTGGTAGCGGGAGTGGGGCCAGATACGCAGTATTTT. This sequence encodes CASGLVAGVGPDTQYF.